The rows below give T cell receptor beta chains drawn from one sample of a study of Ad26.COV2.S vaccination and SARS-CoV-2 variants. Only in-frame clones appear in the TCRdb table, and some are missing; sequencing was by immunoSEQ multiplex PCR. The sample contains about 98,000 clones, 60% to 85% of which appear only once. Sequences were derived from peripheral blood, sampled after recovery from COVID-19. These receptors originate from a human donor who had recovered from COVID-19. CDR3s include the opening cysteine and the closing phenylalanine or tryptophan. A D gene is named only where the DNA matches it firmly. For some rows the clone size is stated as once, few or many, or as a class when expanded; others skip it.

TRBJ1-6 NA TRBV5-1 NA TGCGCCAGCAGCTTGGGGCAGGGAGAGGACAGTTCACCCCTCCACTTT CASSLGQGEDSSPLHF
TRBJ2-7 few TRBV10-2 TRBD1 TGCGCCAGCAGTGAAGACAGGGAAGGCTACGAGCAGTACTTC CASSEDREGYEQYF
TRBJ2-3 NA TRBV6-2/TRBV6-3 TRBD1 TGTGCCAGCAGCATCGGGACAGTCCTCACAGATACGCAGTATTTT CASSIGTVLTDTQYF
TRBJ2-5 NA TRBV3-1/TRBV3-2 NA TGTGCCAGCAGCCCCCCCGAGGGGACCCAGTACTTC CASSPPEGTQYF
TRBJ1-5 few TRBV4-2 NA TGTGCCAGCAGCCAAGATCCCGAAGCCAATCAGCCCCAGCATTTT CASSQDPEANQPQHF
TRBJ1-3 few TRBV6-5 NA TGTGCCAGCAGTTCTTTGACCTTTGCTGGAAACACCATATATTTT CASSSLTFAGNTIYF
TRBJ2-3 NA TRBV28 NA TGTGCCAGCAGCCCCGCCCATGCCGATACGCAGTATTTT CASSPAHADTQYF
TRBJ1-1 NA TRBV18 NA TGTGCCAGCTCACCTGTTGAGGGGCAGAACACTGAAGCTTTCTTT CASSPVEGQNTEAFF
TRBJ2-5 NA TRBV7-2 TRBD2 TGTGCCGGCAGGCCGAGCGGGGGGGCTATTGAGACCCAGTACTTC CAGRPSGGAIETQYF
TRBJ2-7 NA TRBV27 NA TGTGCCAGCAGTTTACCGGGACGTAACGAGCAGTACTTC CASSLPGRNEQYF
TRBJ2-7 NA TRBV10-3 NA TGTGCCATCAGTGCAGAGTACGAGCAGTACTTC CAISAEYEQYF
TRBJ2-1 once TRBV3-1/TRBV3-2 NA TGTGCCAGCAGCCCCGCCCGGGACACCAATGAGCAGTTCTTC CASSPARDTNEQFF
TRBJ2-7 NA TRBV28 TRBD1 TGTGCCAGCAGTTCCCGGGACAGGAGCTTCGAGCAGTACTTC CASSSRDRSFEQYF
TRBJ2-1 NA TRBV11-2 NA TGTGCCAGCAGCTTCACGTCGCGGAGCTATGAGCAGTTCTTC CASSFTSRSYEQFF
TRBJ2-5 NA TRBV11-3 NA TGTGCCAGCAGCCCCGGGACCGGGGCAGGGGAGACCCAGTACTTC CASSPGTGAGETQYF
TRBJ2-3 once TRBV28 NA TGTGCCAGCAGTTTTTCACAGGGAGGTGCAGATACGCAGTATTTT CASSFSQGGADTQYF
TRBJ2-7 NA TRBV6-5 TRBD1 TGTGCCAGCAGTTTTAGGGGACAGGGACTCTACGAGCAGTACTTC CASSFRGQGLYEQYF
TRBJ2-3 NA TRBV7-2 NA TGTGCCAGCAGCTTACTTGTGGGGCGAGATACGCAGTATTTT CASSLLVGRDTQYF
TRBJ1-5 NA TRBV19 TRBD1 TGTGCCAGTAGTGGGACAGGGGGTTTCTATAGCAATCAGCCCCAGCATTTT CASSGTGGFYSNQPQHF
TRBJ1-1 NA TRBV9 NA TGTGCCAGCAGCGAGTGGGACACTTTGGCCACTGAAGCTTTCTTT CASSEWDTLATEAFF
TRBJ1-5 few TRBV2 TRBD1 TGTGCCAGCCGTCCCGGGACAGGGGGCGGGCAGCCCCAGCATTTT CASRPGTGGGQPQHF
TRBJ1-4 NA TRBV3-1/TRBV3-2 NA TGTGCCAGCAGCCAAGGGTCGATAGGGGAAAAACTGTTTTTT CASSQGSIGEKLFF
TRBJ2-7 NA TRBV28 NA TGTGCCAGTTCCCGCTCGTTAGGGAACTTCCACGAGCAGTACTTC CASSRSLGNFHEQYF
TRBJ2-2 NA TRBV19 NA TGTGCCAGTAGTCCTAGAGGGGAAACATCGGGCACCGGGGAGCTGTTTTTT CASSPRGETSGTGELFF
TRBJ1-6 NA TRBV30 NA TGTGCTGCCGCCCGGGAGTCCTTTTATAATTCACCCCTCCACTTT CAAARESFYNSPLHF
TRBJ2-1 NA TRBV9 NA TGTGCCAGCAGCGACGGAATTAGCTCCTACAATGAGCAGTTCTTC CASSDGISSYNEQFF
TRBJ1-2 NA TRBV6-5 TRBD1 TGTGCCAGCAGTAAGGGACAGGGCTATAGTGGCTACACCTTC CASSKGQGYSGYTF
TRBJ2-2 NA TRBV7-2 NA TGTGCCAGCAGCGGGGGAGTGAACCCATACACCGGGGAGCTGTTTTTT CASSGGVNPYTGELFF